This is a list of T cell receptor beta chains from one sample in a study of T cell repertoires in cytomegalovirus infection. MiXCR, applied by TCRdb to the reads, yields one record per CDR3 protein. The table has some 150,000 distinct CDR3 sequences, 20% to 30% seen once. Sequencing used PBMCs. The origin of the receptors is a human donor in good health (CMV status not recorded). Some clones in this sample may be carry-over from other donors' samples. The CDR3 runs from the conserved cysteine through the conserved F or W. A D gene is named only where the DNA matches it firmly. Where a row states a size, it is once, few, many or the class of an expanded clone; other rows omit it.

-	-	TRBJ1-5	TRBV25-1	CASSESGDNQPQHF	TGTGCCAGCAGTGAATCAGGGGACAATCAGCCCCAGCATTTT
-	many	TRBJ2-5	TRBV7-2	CASSPRNAGQGTQYF	TGTGCCAGCAGCCCACGAAATGCTGGCCAAGGTACCCAGTACTTC
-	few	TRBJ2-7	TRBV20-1	CSAKFDRSYEQYF	TGCAGTGCTAAGTTTGACAGATCCTACGAGCAGTACTTC
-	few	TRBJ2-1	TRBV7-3	CASSLTPRGREFF	TGTGCCAGCAGCTTAACCCCGAGGGGACGGGAGTTCTTC
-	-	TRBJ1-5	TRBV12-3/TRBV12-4	CASSLGGYAPQHF	TGTGCCAGCAGTCTCGGGGGGTACGCGCCCCAGCATTTT
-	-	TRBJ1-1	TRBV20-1	CSASFAEAFF	TGCAGTGCTAGTTTCGCTGAAGCTTTCTTT
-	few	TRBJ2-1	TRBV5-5	CASSLGPLQGGSNEQFF	TGTGCCAGCAGCTTGGGGCCCTTACAGGGAGGGAGCAATGAGCAGTTCTTC
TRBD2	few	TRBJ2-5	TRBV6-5	CASRGGGTQETQYF	TGTGCCAGCCGGGGGGGCGGGACGCAAGAGACCCAGTACTTC
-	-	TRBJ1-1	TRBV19	CASRGPGDNTEAFF	TGTGCCAGTAGGGGCCCGGGAGACAACACTGAAGCTTTCTTT
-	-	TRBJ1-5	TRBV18	CASSPPGTRYRNQPQHF	TGTGCCAGCTCACCACCCGGGACAAGATATAGGAATCAGCCCCAGCATTTT
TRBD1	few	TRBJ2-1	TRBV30	CAWSSYRGEQFF	TGTGCCTGGAGTAGCTACAGGGGTGAGCAGTTCTTC
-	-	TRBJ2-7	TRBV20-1	CSARVLVAYEQYF	TGCAGTGCTAGGGTCCTCGTGGCTTACGAGCAGTACTTC
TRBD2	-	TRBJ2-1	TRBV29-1	CSVGLAGISYNEQFF	TGCAGCGTTGGACTAGCGGGGATCTCCTACAATGAGCAGTTCTTC
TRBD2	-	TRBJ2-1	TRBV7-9	CASSLLLAEYNEQFF	TGTGCCAGCAGCTTACTACTAGCGGAGTACAATGAGCAGTTCTTC
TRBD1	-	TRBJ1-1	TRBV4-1	CASSHTGTGNTEAFF	TGCGCCAGCAGCCACACCGGGACAGGGAACACTGAAGCTTTCTTT
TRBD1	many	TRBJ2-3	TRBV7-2	CASRRQGVGGTDTQYF	TGTGCCAGCAGGCGACAGGGGGTCGGGGGCACAGATACGCAGTATTTT
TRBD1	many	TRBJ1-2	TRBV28	CASTPGQSYGYTF	TGTGCCAGCACCCCGGGACAGAGCTATGGCTACACCTTC
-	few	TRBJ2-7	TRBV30	CAWRRPDRSYEQYF	TGTGCCTGGAGGAGGCCCGACAGGTCCTACGAGCAGTACTTC
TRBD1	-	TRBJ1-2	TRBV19	CASSRDSGGYGYTF	TGTGCCAGTAGTCGGGACAGCGGGGGCTATGGCTACACCTTC
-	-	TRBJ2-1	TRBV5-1	CASSHGSGTGGNEQFF	TGCGCCAGCAGCCATGGTTCCGGGACTGGGGGGAATGAGCAGTTCTTC
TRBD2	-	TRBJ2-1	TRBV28	CASSPPTSAAYNEQFF	TGTGCCAGCAGTCCTCCGACTAGCGCGGCCTACAATGAGCAGTTCTTC
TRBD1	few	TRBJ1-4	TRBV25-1	CASSEPPDRVGNEKLFF	TGTGCCAGCAGTGAACCCCCGGACAGGGTCGGTAATGAAAAACTGTTTTTT
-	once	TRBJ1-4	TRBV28	CASSTGASWATNEKLFF	TGTGCCAGCAGTACGGGGGCAAGTTGGGCAACTAATGAAAAACTGTTTTTT
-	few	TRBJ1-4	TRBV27	CASSSSLRREKLFF	TGTGCCAGCAGTTCATCCCTCCGCCGAGAAAAACTGTTTTTT
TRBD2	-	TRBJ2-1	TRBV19	CASRKRDLNNEQFF	TGTGCCAGTAGAAAGCGGGACCTTAACAATGAGCAGTTCTTC
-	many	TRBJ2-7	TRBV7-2	CASSSAARSGEQYF	TGTGCCAGCAGCTCCGCAGCCAGAAGCGGCGAGCAGTACTTC
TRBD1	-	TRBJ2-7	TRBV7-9	CASSLVDRGSNEQYF	TGTGCCAGCAGCTTAGTGGACAGGGGGAGCAACGAGCAGTACTTC
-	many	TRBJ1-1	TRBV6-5	CASSYQGRTEAFF	TGTGCCAGCAGTTACCAGGGGCGGACTGAAGCTTTCTTT
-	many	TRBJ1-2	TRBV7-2	CAEQRDLNYGYTF	TGTGCCGAACAGAGAGACCTTAACTATGGCTACACCTTC
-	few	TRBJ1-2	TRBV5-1	CASSSTGTELYGYTF	TGCGCCAGCAGCTCTACCGGGACGGAGCTCTATGGCTACACCTTC
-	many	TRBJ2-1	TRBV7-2	CASSLANEQFF	TGTGCCAGCAGCTTAGCTAATGAGCAGTTCTTC
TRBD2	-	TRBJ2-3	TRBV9	CASSETGTSGRGTDTQYF	TGTGCCAGCAGCGAAACCGGGACTAGCGGGAGGGGTACAGATACGCAGTATTTT
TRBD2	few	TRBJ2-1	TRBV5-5	CASSQGTSGNNEQFF	TGTGCCAGCAGCCAAGGGACTAGCGGGAATAATGAGCAGTTCTTC
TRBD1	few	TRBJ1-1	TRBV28	CASSLTGTVNTEAFF	TGTGCCAGCAGTTTAACCGGGACAGTGAACACTGAAGCTTTCTTT
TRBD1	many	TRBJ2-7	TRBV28	CASSYSTGVVLHEQYF	TGTGCCAGCAGTTACTCGACAGGGGTCGTCCTCCACGAGCAGTACTTC
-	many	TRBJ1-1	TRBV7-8	CASSLLSRGEGMNTEAFF	TGTGCCAGCAGCTTACTTTCAAGGGGAGAGGGCATGAACACTGAAGCTTTCTTT
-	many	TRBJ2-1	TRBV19	CASSMPQQGNEQFF	TGTGCCAGTAGTATGCCGCAACAGGGAAACGAGCAGTTCTTC
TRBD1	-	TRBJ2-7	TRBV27	CASSSNRGLSREQYF	TGTGCCAGCAGTAGTAACAGGGGCTTGTCTCGGGAGCAGTACTTC
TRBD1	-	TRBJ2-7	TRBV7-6	CASSLVEDPGGYEQYF	TGTGCCAGCAGCTTGGTCGAAGACCCAGGGGGCTACGAGCAGTACTTC
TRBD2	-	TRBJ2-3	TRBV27	CASSPGLDTDTQYF	TGTGCCAGCAGTCCAGGACTAGACACAGATACGCAGTATTTT
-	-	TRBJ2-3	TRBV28	CASTLSGDGVTDTQYF	TGTGCCAGCACCCTGTCCGGGGATGGGGTCACAGATACGCAGTATTTT
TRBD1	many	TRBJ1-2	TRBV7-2	CASSLRTGGVVGYTF	TGTGCCAGCAGCCTCAGGACAGGGGGCGTAGTTGGCTACACCTTC
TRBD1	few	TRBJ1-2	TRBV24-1	CATSARGRGYTF	TGTGCCACCAGTGCAAGGGGGCGTGGCTACACCTTC
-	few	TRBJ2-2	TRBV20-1	CSARPGANTGELFF	TGCAGTGCTAGGCCAGGGGCGAACACCGGGGAGCTGTTTTTT
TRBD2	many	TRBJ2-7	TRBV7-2	CASRQREHSLVEQYF	TGTGCCAGCAGACAGCGGGAGCATAGTCTGGTGGAGCAGTACTTC
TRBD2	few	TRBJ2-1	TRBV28	CASTSGSIYNEQFF	TGTGCCAGCACCAGCGGGAGTATCTACAATGAGCAGTTCTTC
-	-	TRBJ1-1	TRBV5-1	CASSWLDGNTEAFF	TGCGCCAGCAGCTGGTTGGACGGGAACACTGAAGCTTTCTTT
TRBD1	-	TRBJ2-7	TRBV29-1	CSVETGPPYEQYF	TGCAGCGTGGAGACAGGGCCTCCCTACGAGCAGTACTTC
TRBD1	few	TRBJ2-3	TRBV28	CASSFLDRVATDTQYF	TGTGCCAGCAGTTTTCTGGACAGGGTAGCCACAGATACGCAGTATTTT
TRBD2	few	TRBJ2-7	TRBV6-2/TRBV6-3	CASSVEREGRYEQYF	TGTGCCAGCAGTGTGGAGCGGGAGGGACGTTACGAGCAGTACTTC